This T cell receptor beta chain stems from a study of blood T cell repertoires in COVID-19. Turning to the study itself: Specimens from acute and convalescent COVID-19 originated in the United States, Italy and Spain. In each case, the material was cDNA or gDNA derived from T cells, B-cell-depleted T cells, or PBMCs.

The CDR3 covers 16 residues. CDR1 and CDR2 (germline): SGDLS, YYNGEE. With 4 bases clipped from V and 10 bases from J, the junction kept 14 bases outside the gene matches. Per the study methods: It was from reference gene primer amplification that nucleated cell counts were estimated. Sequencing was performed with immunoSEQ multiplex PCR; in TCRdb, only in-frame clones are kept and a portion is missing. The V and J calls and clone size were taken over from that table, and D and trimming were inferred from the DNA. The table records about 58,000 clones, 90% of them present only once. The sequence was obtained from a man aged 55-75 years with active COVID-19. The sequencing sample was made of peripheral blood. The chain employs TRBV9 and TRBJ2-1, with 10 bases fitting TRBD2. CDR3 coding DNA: TGTGCCAGCAGCTCCACGCAACTAGCGGGGCCCCGGGAGCAGTTCTTC. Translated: CASSSTQLAGPREQFF.